One and the same sample provided the 27 T cell receptor beta chains below, sequenced in a study of multiple sclerosis patients with progressive multifocal leukoencephalopathy. Time point here: time of PML onset. Repertoires were generated with immunoSEQ multiplex PCR, while TCRdb's copy carries only in-frame clones and drops some. The sample contains approximately 28,000 clones, approximately 88% of which appear only once. The specimen comprised PBMCs, sampled from a patient treated with natalizumab. The receptors originated from a woman aged 40 to 49 with progressive multifocal leukoencephalopathy.

Comment on this clone: An end of the junction differs from the germline gene, which may be a read error. The V gene is TRBV7-7, the J gene TRBJ2-3; 10 bases map to TRBD1. The CDR3 spans 15 residues. Germline V gives CDR1 SSHAT, CDR2 FNYEAQ (reference sequence). The CDR3 here is CASSTGTGGTDTQYF. CDR3 DNA sequence: TGTGCTAGCAGTACCGGGACAGGGGGCACAGATACGCAGTATTTT.

The genes are TRBV12-5 and TRBJ2-5; D not certain. CDR1 and CDR2 from the germline V gene are LGHNT and FRNRAP. V shed 1 base and J shed 4 bases, with 7 bases lying between them. The CDR3 has 13 residues. This CDR3 reads CASGLGHGETQYF. Written as DNA, the CDR3 is TGTGCTAGTGGTTTGGGACACGGAGAGACCCAGTACTTC.

This clone was counted a few times. This chain uses TRBV7-1 with TRBJ1-6; D perhaps matches TRBD1 (5 bases). TRBV7-1 is filed as an ORF, its function uncertain. V was cut by 4 bases and J by 7 bases, with 8 bases left in between. The CDR3 covers 13 residues. The CDR3 loop reads CASSLGANSPLHF. The CDR3 coding sequence is TGTGCCAGCAGCTTAGGGGCAAATTCACCCCTCCACTTT.

J is TRBJ1-1 and V is TRBV25-1; D unresolved. The germline gives CDR1 MGHDK, CDR2 SYGVNS. This CDR3 is built from 13 residues. V lost 7 bases to trimming and J lost 1 base, with 10 bases between them. This chain's CDR3 is CASISWKNTEAFF. The CDR3 bases are TGTGCCAGCATATCTTGGAAGAACACTGAAGCTTTCTTT.

J is TRBJ1-1 and V is TRBV6-4; D gene uncertain. Trimming pared 3 bases from V and 0 bases from J, leaving 8 bases between. Germline V gene lookup returns CDR1 MRHNA and CDR2 SNTAGT. There are 14 residues in the CDR3. The DNA for the CDR3 is TGTGCCAGCAGTGATTCCGGGATGAACACTGAAGCTTTCTTT. Residues: CASSDSGMNTEAFF.

The chain joins TRBV6-5 to TRBJ1-2, with D perhaps TRBD1 (5 bases). CDR3 length equals 14 residues. V was cut by 0 bases and J by 6 bases, with 11 bases left in between. CDR1 and CDR2 (germline): MNHEY, SVGAGI. The CDR3 reads CASSYSARADGYTF. DNA of the CDR3: TGTGCCAGCAGTTACTCAGCCAGGGCCGATGGCTACACCTTC.

This sequence joins TRBV7-2 and TRBJ2-7; D not certain. The CDR3 has 14 amino acids. Looked up from germline, CDR1 is SGHTA and CDR2 is FQGNSA. With 2 bases removed from V and 1 base from J, the gap between germline ends came to 9 bases. The CDR3 region is CASSLYTGSYEQYF. CDR3 DNA sequence: TGTGCCAGCAGCTTATACACGGGTTCCTACGAGCAGTACTTC.

This clone was recorded once. This chain links TRBV30 with TRBJ2-4; TRBD2 matches 7 bases. CDR1 GTSNPN and CDR2 SVGIG come from the germline V gene (reference sequence). J gave up 1 base and V 0 bases, and 15 bases lay outside the gene matches. The CDR3 sequence is 19 residues long. The CDR3 DNA is TGTGCCTGGAGTGTAGGTCGTAGCCGGGGGGAGAATGCCAAAAACATTCAGTACTTC. Translated, it gives CAWSVGRSRGENAKNIQYF.

The rearrangement links TRBV28 to TRBJ2-7; weak D call: TRBD2 (6 bases). This CDR3 has 15 amino acids. The germline gives CDR1 MDHEN, CDR2 SYDVKM. V was trimmed by 5 bases and J by 5 bases, leaving 19 bases between them. The CDR3 DNA is TGTGCCAGCAGTAGCCCCGGGAGTAATGTCAACGAGCAGTACTTC. It codes for CASSSPGSNVNEQYF. Drawing the rest from reference TRBV28 and TRBJ2-7, the complete variable domain is DVKVTQSSRYLVKRTGEKVFLECVQDMDHENMFWYRQDPGLGLRLIYFSYDVKMKEKGDIPEGYSVSREKKERFSLILESASTNQTSMYLCASSSPGSNVNEQYFGPGTRLTVT.

The V gene is TRBV5-5, the J gene TRBJ1-1; D unresolved. V was trimmed by 0 bases and J by 2 bases, leaving 11 bases between them. The germline V gene has CDR1 SGHKS and CDR2 YYEKEE (reference sequence). The CDR3 has 15 residues. CDR3 bases: TGTGCCAGCAGCTTGGCTGGTAGGGAAAACACTGAAGCTTTCTTT. It yields the protein CASSLAGRENTEAFF.

This chain joins TRBV4-3 and TRBJ2-3, with 14 bases matching TRBD2. With 2 bases clipped from V and 5 bases from J, the junction kept 6 bases outside the gene matches. From germline, CDR1 is LGHNA and CDR2 YSLEER. The length of the CDR3 is 17 residues. The CDR3 DNA reads as TGCGCCAGCAGCCAACGGACTAGCGGGGGGTCGGAAGATACGCAGTATTTT. This gives the protein CASSQRTSGGSEDTQYF.

The rearrangement links TRBV2 to TRBJ2-3, with 7 bases aligning to TRBD1. The CDR3 has 14 amino acids. The ends lost 4 bases at V and 1 base at J; junction bases unmatched: 2. The germline gives CDR1 SNHLY, CDR2 FYNNEI. CDR3 DNA: TGTGCCAGCAGTGCCACAGGGGGCACAGATACGCAGTATTTT. Amino acids: CASSATGGTDTQYF. Based on the CDR3 plus reference TRBV2 and TRBJ2-3, the full variable domain is EPEVTQTPSHQVTQMGQEVILRCVPISNHLYFYWYRQILGQKVEFLVSFYNNEISEKSEIFDDQFSVERPDGSNFTLKIRSTKLEDSAMYFCASSATGGTDTQYFGPGTRLTVL.

CDR3 nucleotide sequence: TGCGCCAGCCGGAACGGACGGGGGAGGACCGGGGAGCTGTTTTTT. It is translated as CASRNGRGRTGELFF. V usage is TRBV5-1 and J usage is TRBJ2-2; D is perhaps TRBD2 (6 bases). Germline assignment: CDR1 SGHRS and CDR2 YFSETQ. Trimming pared 7 bases from V and 5 bases from J, leaving 18 bases between. The CDR3 consists of 15 residues.

This chain connects TRBV6-6 to TRBJ2-7, with 8 positions matching TRBD2. Germline assignment: CDR1 MNHNY and CDR2 SVGAGI (reference sequence). The CDR3 runs to 15 residues. V lost 3 bases, J lost 5 bases, and 9 bases stayed unmatched. CDR3 coding DNA: TGTGCCAGCAGTTATGGTCGAGCGGGAGTCAACGAGCAGTACTTC. Protein sequence: CASSYGRAGVNEQYF.

The chain uses TRBV9 and TRBJ2-1; possibly TRBD1 or TRBD2 for D (5 bases each). The CDR3 loop spans 13 amino acids. Germline V gene lookup returns CDR1 SGDLS and CDR2 YYNGEE. V lost 2 bases to trimming and J lost 6 bases, with 9 bases between them. CDR3 in DNA: TGTGCCAGCAGCGTCGGGACGGCCAATGAGCAGTTCTTC. The encoded protein is CASSVGTANEQFF.

This clone was observed once. J is TRBJ2-2 and V is TRBV7-8; tentatively, D is TRBD1 or TRBD2 (5 bases each). V was trimmed by 9 bases and J by 2 bases, leaving 16 bases between them. The CDR3 sequence is 15 residues long. Germline-derived CDR1 and CDR2 are SGHVS and FQNEAQ. The DNA for the CDR3 is TGTGCCAGTACTGGGTCGGGGCTAAACACCGGGGAGCTGTTTTTT. Translation gives CASTGSGLNTGELFF.

The rearrangement joins TRBV5-6 to TRBJ1-3; D gene uncertain. Between the trimmed V and J ends, which lost 4 bases and 4 bases, there was a span of 6 bases. Germline values: CDR1 SGHDT, CDR2 YYEEEE. The CDR3 contains 12 residues. This CDR3 is CASSRVGNTIYF. DNA of the CDR3: TGTGCCAGCAGCAGGGTGGGAAACACCATATATTTT.

The gene calls are TRBV6-5 and TRBJ2-7, with 10 bases lining up with TRBD2. The V gene's germline CDR1 is MNHEY and CDR2 SVGAGI. V shed 5 bases, J shed 6 bases, and the junction held 10 bases outside the gene matches. The CDR3 has 15 residues. The CDR3 nucleotides read TGTGCCAGCAGTAGTCTAGCGGGGGCTCCAGCCGAGCAGTACTTC. Its protein is CASSSLAGAPAEQYF.

This clone was picked up a small number of times. This chain uses TRBV7-2 with TRBJ1-1; perhaps TRBD1 as D (5 bases). Germline values: CDR1 SGHTA, CDR2 FQGNSA. Trimming removed 1 base at V and 1 base at J, with 13 bases between. The CDR3 length is 16 residues. DNA for the CDR3: TGTGCCAGCAGCTTAGGGGACGGAGTGAGGAACACTGAAGCTTTCTTT. Translation gives CASSLGDGVRNTEAFF.

This clone was seen only once. The V call is TRBV27, the J call TRBJ2-5, with TRBD1 matching over 10 bases. The assigned J gene may be wrong: the sequence end matches TRBJ2-7 better. CDR1 MNHEY and CDR2 SMNVEV come from the germline V gene (reference sequence). The CDR3 contains 14 residues. In DNA form, the CDR3 reads TGTGCCAGCAGAGGGCGGACAGGGGGCTACGAGCAGTACTTC. As protein: CASRGRTGGYEQYF.

The table lists this clone with a count of one. The same CDR3 can be traced to other DNA sequences in this sample. This sequence joins TRBV4-2 and TRBJ2-5; D gene uncertain. The CDR3 length is 13 residues. Trimming cost V 0 bases and J 2 bases, with 4 bases left between them. Germline V gives CDR1 LGHNA, CDR2 YNFKEQ. In nucleotides, the CDR3 is TGTGCCAGCAGCCAAGACGGGCAAGAGACCCAGTACTTC. The encoded protein is CASSQDGQETQYF.

The chain uses TRBV7-3 and TRBJ2-5; no definite D call. V shed 3 bases and J shed 5 bases, with 10 bases lying between them. Germline loops: CDR1 SGHTA, CDR2 FQGTGA. The CDR3 is 13 residues long. CDR3 bases: TGTGCCAGCAGCTTGACCCACCGGGAGACCCAGTACTTC. This translates into CASSLTHRETQYF.

This clone came up once. The chain is built from TRBV30 and TRBJ2-1; TRBD1 agrees at 7 bases. The CDR3 runs 13 residues. V was clipped by 4 bases and J by 4 bases; unmatched bases: 4. CDR1 and CDR2 from the germline V gene are GTSNPN and SVGIG (reference sequence). The CDR3 DNA is TGTGCCTGGAACCAGGGGGAGTACAATGAGCAGTTCTTC. It specifies CAWNQGEYNEQFF.

This clone was detected a few times. The chain is built from TRBV19 and TRBJ2-7, with D uncertain. Per germline, CDR1 LNHDA and CDR2 SQIVND (reference sequence). This CDR3 has 14 amino acids. V was trimmed by 5 bases and J by 5 bases, leaving 16 bases between them. CDR3 protein: CASSPSPRADEQYF. CDR3 nucleotide sequence: TGTGCCAGTAGTCCCTCCCCAAGGGCGGACGAGCAGTACTTC.

About this clone itself: One end of the junction fails to match germline, which may point to a read error. J is TRBJ2-2 and V is TRBV6-1; D perhaps matches TRBD1 (5 bases). The CDR3 extends over 13 amino acids. Germline values: CDR1 MNHNS, CDR2 SASEGT. The CDR3 nucleotides read TGTGCCGGCAGTGAAGGGGACACCGGGGAGCTGTTTTTT. This codes for CAGSEGDTGELFF.

The rearrangement uses TRBV27 and TRBJ1-4; no clear D. CDR1 MNHEY and CDR2 SMNVEV come from the germline V gene (reference sequence). This CDR3 has 14 residues. Between the trimmed V and J ends, which lost 5 bases and 4 bases, there was a span of 11 bases. The chain's CDR3 is CASSPTVGNEKLFF. The CDR3 DNA follows: TGTGCCAGCAGTCCCACCGTGGGTAATGAAAAACTGTTTTTT.

This chain joins TRBV10-3 and TRBJ2-6; D might be TRBD1 (5 bases). Trimming left V 2 bases short and J 2 bases short, with 13 bases between. Germline lookup yields CDR1 ENHRY and CDR2 SYGVKD. The CDR3 spans 17 residues. CDR3 in DNA: TGTGCCATCAGTGAGGGGTTTATAGGGGCTGGGGCCAACGTCCTGACTTTC. It translates to CAISEGFIGAGANVLTF.